One and the same sample provided the 5 T cell receptor beta chains below, sequenced in a study of T cell responses to AZD1222 COVID-19 vaccine. The table came from immunoSEQ multiplex PCR; TCRdb's copy has only in-frame clones and leaves some out. Of about 49,000 clones detected, around 80% appear once; the ten largest clones hold roughly 20%. This sample comprised peripheral blood, obtained on day 0 of MenACWY control vaccination. The receptors derive from an adult in good health.

This clone occurred once. The V gene is TRBV15, the J gene TRBJ2-2; D unresolved. Deletions cut 0 bases from V and 5 bases from J, with 7 bases between. Germline loops: CDR1 LNHNV, CDR2 YYDKDF (reference sequence). The CDR3 consists of 14 residues. The CDR3 reads CATSREEVTGELFF. In DNA form, the CDR3 reads TGTGCCACCAGCAGAGAAGAAGTGACCGGGGAGCTGTTTTTT.

This clone came up once. The junction and the germline gene differ at one end; a read error may be behind it. The chain uses TRBV10-3 and TRBJ2-3, with 7 nucleotides matching TRBD1. This CDR3 is 12 amino acids long. From germline, CDR1 is ENHRY and CDR2 SYGVKD. The CDR3 reads CAVRGSADTQYF. The CDR3 coding sequence is TGTGCCGTCAGGGGGTCGGCAGATACGCAGTATTTT.

The chain employs TRBV28 and TRBJ1-2; D unclear. The V gene lost 7 bases and the J gene lost 5 bases, with 14 bases spanning the gap. There are 13 residues in the CDR3. Per germline, CDR1 MDHEN and CDR2 SYDVKM. CDR3 in amino acids: CASTPPSGYGYTF. CDR3 nucleotides: TGTGCCAGCACCCCTCCCTCTGGATATGGCTACACCTTC.

This chain uses TRBV29-1 with TRBJ2-3; the D gene is possibly TRBD2 (7 bases). This CDR3 is built from 15 residues. Per the germline V gene, CDR1 is SQVTM and CDR2 is ANQGSEA. Trimming shortened V by 1 base and J by 4 bases, and 15 bases separated the two germline ends. The CDR3 region has the DNA TGCAGCGTTGAAGTGGGGGGCGGGAGCGCAGATACGCAGTATTTT. It translates to CSVEVGGGSADTQYF.

The V call is TRBV7-9, the J call TRBJ1-1, with D unclear. Germline CDR1 reads SEHNR; CDR2 reads FQNEAQ (reference sequence). The CDR3 spans 12 residues. Trimming removed 1 base from V and 7 bases from J, with 7 bases in between. As DNA, the CDR3 is TGTGCCAGCAGCTTAGGTATCGGTGAAGCTTTCTTT. It is translated as CASSLGIGEAFF.